A selection of T cell receptor beta chains follows, all from one sample in a study of human T cells and chemical hapten exposure. MiXCR, applied by TCRdb to the RACE reads, yields one record per CDR3 protein. The sample carries some 45,000 distinct CDR3 sequences, 8.9% recorded once. Sequenced material: whole blood, taken in connection with sensitization to the hapten diphenylcyclopropenone (DPC). These receptors all come from a woman between 40 and 55 years old with alopecia areata. Some clones in this sample may be carry-over from other donors' samples. The CDR3 runs from the conserved cysteine through the conserved F or W. A D gene is named only where the DNA matches it firmly. Not every row has a clone size; where given, it reads once, few, many or a size class.

clone size,D gene,V gene,J gene,CDR3 DNA,CDR3 protein
.,.,TRBV12-3/TRBV12-4,TRBJ2-7,TGTGCCAGCAGTTTCCTAGCGAGCGAGCAGTACTTC,CASSFLASEQYF
many,.,TRBV7-6,TRBJ1-1,TGTGCCAGCAGCGAGGGACAACAGAACACTGAAGCTTTCTTT,CASSEGQQNTEAFF
many,.,TRBV20-1,TRBJ2-3,TGCAGTGCTGGTAGGGGGGGCATAACAGATACGCAGTATTTT,CSAGRGGITDTQYF
many,TRBD1,TRBV5-6,TRBJ1-2,TGTGCCAGCAGCTTGGTCGGACAGGGCTATGGCTACACCTTC,CASSLVGQGYGYTF
many,TRBD2,TRBV4-1,TRBJ2-1,TGCGCCAGCAGCCAACCAGCGGGGGCCTCTGCCTACAATGAGCAGTTCTTC,CASSQPAGASAYNEQFF
.,TRBD2,TRBV9,TRBJ2-1,TGTGCCAGCTCTAGCGGGGGTTACAATGAGCAGTTCTTC,CASSSGGYNEQFF
many,TRBD1,TRBV11-2,TRBJ2-7,TGTGCCAGCAGCCAAGGGACAGGGGGTATATTCTCCTACGAGCAGTACTTC,CASSQGTGGIFSYEQYF
.,.,TRBV9,TRBJ2-7,TGTGCCAGCAGCGCCGGACTGGGCTCCTACGAGCAGTACTTC,CASSAGLGSYEQYF
many,.,TRBV28,TRBJ1-6,TGTGCCAGCTACCCGAGCTCCTATAATTCACCCCTCCACTTT,CASYPSSYNSPLHF
many,.,TRBV9,TRBJ2-3,TGTGCCAGCAGCCCGAGGGGCCCTCCAGATACAGATACGCAGTATTTT,CASSPRGPPDTDTQYF
.,.,TRBV20-1,TRBJ1-3,TGCAGTGCTAGAGATACGTCGCAGGCTGGAAACACCATATATTTT,CSARDTSQAGNTIYF
many,TRBD2,TRBV24-1,TRBJ2-1,TGTGCCACCAGTGATTTAACGACTAGCGGGGCGTATGAGCAGTTCTTC,CATSDLTTSGAYEQFF
many,TRBD1,TRBV4-1,TRBJ1-2,TGCGCCAGCAGCCAAGATGAACAGGGGGCGTTCTATGGCTACACCTTC,CASSQDEQGAFYGYTF
many,.,TRBV6-1,TRBJ1-6,TGTGCCAGCAGCGGACGAGGTTTTCGTTCACCCCTCCACTTT,CASSGRGFRSPLHF
many,TRBD2,TRBV7-6,TRBJ2-3,TGTGCCAGCAGCGGGGCGACTAGCGGGCGGACAGATACGCAGTATTTT,CASSGATSGRTDTQYF
few,.,TRBV4-3,TRBJ1-4,TGCGCCAGCAGCCAAGATATAGGGGGAAATGAAAAACTGTTTTTT,CASSQDIGGNEKLFF
.,.,TRBV5-1,TRBJ2-7,TGCGCCAGCAGCTTGGGGCCCTCCGAGCAGTACTTC,CASSLGPSEQYF
many,TRBD1,TRBV20-1,TRBJ1-6,TGCAGCGTAGATGGACAGGGTAATTCACCCCTCCACTTT,CSVDGQGNSPLHF
few,.,TRBV20-1,TRBJ1-5,TGCAGTGCTAGAGATGTCAGCGGTGGCAATCAGCCCCAGCATTTT,CSARDVSGGNQPQHF
many,.,TRBV3-1,TRBJ2-1,TGTGCCAGCAGCCAAGCGAGGGGAGGTGAGCAGTTCTTC,CASSQARGGEQFF
many,.,TRBV12-3/TRBV12-4,TRBJ1-5,TGTGCCAGCAGTTTAGTACAGGACAATCAGCCCCAGCATTTT,CASSLVQDNQPQHF
many,.,TRBV5-1,TRBJ1-1,TGCGCCAGCAGCCCGGACCCCCCGAGGGGTGAAGCTTTCTTT,CASSPDPPRGEAFF
many,TRBD1,TRBV5-1,TRBJ1-4,TGCGCCAGCAGCCCACTGACAGGGGGCTATAGGGCTAATGAAAAACTGTTTTTT,CASSPLTGGYRANEKLFF
once,TRBD2,TRBV29-1,TRBJ2-7,TGCAGCGTAGTCGGGACTAGCGGCGAATCCTACGAGCAGTACTTC,CSVVGTSGESYEQYF
many,.,TRBV6-6,TRBJ2-5,TGTGCCAGCAGTTACCGTCGGGACCTTAAAGGACACTTC,CASSYRRDLKGHF
.,.,TRBV28,TRBJ1-3,TGTGCCAGCAGTTCCGGACCGGTATCTGGAAACACCATATATTTT,CASSSGPVSGNTIYF
many,.,TRBV6-5,TRBJ2-5,TGTGCCAGCAGTTACTCGATCGGGGGCCAAGAGACCCAGTACTTC,CASSYSIGGQETQYF
.,.,TRBV15,TRBJ1-4,TGTGCCACCAGCAGAGATCGGGGGTTTGATGAAAAACTGTTTTTT,CATSRDRGFDEKLFF
few,.,TRBV29-1,TRBJ1-3,TGCAGCGTCGACAGTCGTAACACCATATATTTT,CSVDSRNTIYF
many,.,TRBV5-6,TRBJ2-4,TGTGCCAGCAGCTTCTCCAGGGAGGAAAGACTAGCCAAAAACATTCAGTACTTC,CASSFSREERLAKNIQYF
many,TRBD1,TRBV2,TRBJ1-5,TGTGCCAGCAGTGGGGAAAGGGGACAGACAATCTATAGCAATCAGCCCCAGCATTTT,CASSGERGQTIYSNQPQHF
many,.,TRBV7-9,TRBJ1-6,TGTGCCAGCAGTTTCGAGGGGGATTCACCCCTCCACTTT,CASSFEGDSPLHF
many,.,TRBV20-1,TRBJ2-7,TGCAGTGCGAGAGGGTGGGACGAGCAGTACTTC,CSARGWDEQYF
few,.,TRBV4-3,TRBJ1-3,TGCGCCAGCAGCCCCTCATGGGGGGACGGTTACTCTGGAAACACCATATATTTT,CASSPSWGDGYSGNTIYF
few,.,TRBV18,TRBJ2-2,TGTGCCAGCTCACTAACCGGGGCAGGGGTGAACACCGGGGAGCTGTTTTTT,CASSLTGAGVNTGELFF
few,TRBD1,TRBV5-8,TRBJ1-1,TGTGCCAGCAGCATACAGGGGGCGCGATATTCTGAAGCTTTCTTT,CASSIQGARYSEAFF
few,.,TRBV2,TRBJ2-7,TGTGCCAGCAGTGTTGAGGCCTCCTACGAGCAGTACTTC,CASSVEASYEQYF
many,TRBD1,TRBV4-1,TRBJ1-2,TGCGCCAGCAGCCCTACTCAGGCCGGACAGGAAAATTATGGCTACACCTTC,CASSPTQAGQENYGYTF
many,.,TRBV6-2/TRBV6-3,TRBJ1-1,TGTGCCAGCAGTTACTTAGGGGGGACTGAAGCTTTCTTT,CASSYLGGTEAFF
many,.,TRBV7-9,TRBJ2-2,TGTGCCAGCAGCTTCTCAGGCACCGGGGAGCTGTTTTTT,CASSFSGTGELFF
once,.,TRBV11-2,TRBJ2-6,TGTGCCAGCAGCTTGATCTCTGGGGCCAACGTCCTGACTTTC,CASSLISGANVLTF
few,.,TRBV7-9,TRBJ1-2,TGTGCCAGCAGCTTGGGCCAGGGCTATGGCTACACCTTC,CASSLGQGYGYTF
few,TRBD2,TRBV12-3/TRBV12-4,TRBJ2-5,TGTGCCAGCAGTCCTTTAGCGGGGGCCCAAGAGACCCAGTACTTC,CASSPLAGAQETQYF